This TCR beta chain was identified in a study of early T cells in non-severe SARS-CoV-2 infection. At the level of the study: Whole-blood bulk RNA, unsorted, was sequenced, and chains were unpaired.

In TCRdb, the 5' RACE reads were re-called with MiXCR into one record per CDR3 protein. Of over 60,000 distinct CDR3 sequences listed, about an eighth were seen once; the top ten hold around 3.9%. This clonotype occurred many times. CDR1 and CDR2 (germline): SQVTM, ANQGSEA. The CDR3 runs 12 residues. Unmatched junction bases numbered 4, after V lost 4 bases and J lost 4 bases. Sequenced input: whole blood. The clonotype was recovered from an adult who was a healthcare worker with PCR-confirmed SARS-CoV-2 infection or an uninfected control (not recorded which). The V and J genes are TRBV29-1 and TRBJ2-7; 7 positions agree with TRBD2. CDR3 DNA sequence: TGCAGCGTTGTAAGCGGGGTTTACGAGCAGTACTTC. It specifies CSVVSGVYEQYF.